Listed below are T cell receptor beta chains from one sample, sequenced in a study of blood T cells in healthy people across ages. TCRdb redid the calling of the 5' RACE reads with MiXCR, one entry per CDR3 protein. Seen here are about 1.1 million distinct CDR3 sequences, under 40% observed once, and the top ten hold approximately 14%. The specimen sequenced was blood. These receptors were taken from a man aged 18 to 29 in good health. The conserved cysteine and the conserved F or W are not part of the CDR3 here. The D gene is left open where the match is weak. A row's size may be missing; if present it is once, few, many or a size class.

size,V,D,J,CDR3
few,TRBV9,NA,TRBJ1-2,ASSATATFNGYT
NA,TRBV6-5,TRBD1,TRBJ2-7,ASSCLGQATYEQY
few,TRBV7-2,TRBD1,TRBJ2-1,ASSLEGQGARGNEQF
NA,TRBV7-2,NA,TRBJ1-5,AGSLTGGTNQPQH
NA,TRBV30,NA,TRBJ2-5,ALVLRRETQY
NA,TRBV5-1,TRBD1,TRBJ2-7,ASSLPDRRPYEQY
once,TRBV6-6,NA,TRBJ1-2,ASSYSTVLYGYA
few,TRBV6-5,TRBD2,TRBJ2-3,ASRSSGATDTQY
many,TRBV10-3,NA,TRBJ2-1,AISEGSGGNEQF
NA,TRBV9,NA,TRBJ1-1,ASSGPTGLITEAF
many,TRBV5-1,NA,TRBJ2-5,ASSLTRYVNEQY
NA,TRBV30,NA,TRBJ1-4,AWSGGHRNEKLF
NA,TRBV7-9,TRBD1,TRBJ1-4,ASSKDKTGVRNEKLF
NA,TRBV4-3,NA,TRBJ2-3,ASSLESRTDTQY
NA,TRBV12-3/TRBV12-4,TRBD1,TRBJ1-2,ASSKAGTGMTNYGYT
once,TRBV12-3/TRBV12-4,NA,TRBJ1-1,ASSLEPAIGTEAF
NA,TRBV11-2,NA,TRBJ2-1,ASSLDSGLPTSSYNEQF
NA,TRBV7-2,NA,TRBJ1-6,ASSLGGSRSSYNSPLH
NA,TRBV27,NA,TRBJ1-2,ASSLNVNDHYGYT
NA,TRBV4-3,NA,TRBJ1-1,ASSQDGPGENTEAF
NA,TRBV19,NA,TRBJ2-1,ASMMGRGINEQF
NA,TRBV25-1,NA,TRBJ2-1,ASSGGFTYNEQF
NA,TRBV29-1,NA,TRBJ1-1,SVHGKMNTEAF
many,TRBV29-1,NA,TRBJ2-5,SDSRGLQETQY
once,TRBV21-1,NA,TRBJ2-7,AGSKAVKDRSSYEQY
NA,TRBV29-1,NA,TRBJ2-7,SVEDDSPSSYEQY
NA,TRBV6-2/TRBV6-3,TRBD1,TRBJ1-2,ASSYGTGTIREFGYT
NA,TRBV12-3/TRBV12-4,NA,NA,ASSGQESSYNEQY
NA,TRBV7-2,NA,TRBJ1-5,ASSLEVKQPQH
NA,TRBV20-1,TRBD1,TRBJ2-1,SVLGQGLIDEQF
NA,TRBV20-1,NA,TRBJ1-2,SAKDSKWYGYT
NA,TRBV28,NA,TRBJ2-1,AITGTRGETQF
NA,TRBV30,TRBD1,TRBJ1-5,AWTDGTGIRQPQH
many,TRBV20-1,TRBD2,TRBJ2-3,SVDGTSGTDTQY
NA,TRBV7-2,NA,TRBJ2-2,ASSLAPRDQLF
NA,TRBV6-2/TRBV6-3,NA,TRBJ1-5,ASSFGQFNQPQH
NA,TRBV4-1,NA,TRBJ2-3,ASSQGYTQY
once,TRBV6-6,NA,TRBJ2-5,AGRESAGQETQY
once,TRBV7-9,NA,NA,ASSFGQPNQPQY
few,TRBV12-3/TRBV12-4,NA,TRBJ1-1,ASSFGPEAF
NA,TRBV6-1,TRBD1,TRBJ2-2,ASSDMGQGYGELF
NA,TRBV7-9,NA,TRBJ2-7,ASSLLGEYAEQY
NA,TRBV6-5,NA,TRBJ2-1,ASSASYTGGNEQF
NA,TRBV25-1,NA,TRBJ1-2,ASSMAYGYT
few,TRBV20-1,NA,TRBJ2-3,SSLGSTFSTDTQY
once,TRBV20-1,NA,TRBJ1-5,SASDLDNSNQPQH
few,TRBV2,TRBD1,TRBJ2-7,ASSDGDRGYEQY